This T cell receptor (delta chain) was sequenced for a study of DNA immune sequencing with unique molecular identifiers. This clone occurred a few times. The ends were cut back, 0 bases at V and 2 bases at J, with 9 bases in the middle. The CDR3 is 14 residues long. Per germline, CDR1 GEAIGNYY and CDR2 EKD. Genomic DNA underwent 32-plex PCR targeting all 8 TRDV and 4 TRDJ genes. In roughly 3 barcoding PCR cycles, molecules received a 12-nucleotide UMI, then adapter PCR followed. TCRdb redid clone calling on the multiplex PCR reads using CATT. The repertoire holds under 3,000 delta-chain clones, with roughly 8.7% as singletons.

The chain links TRDV2 to TRDJ1; D gene unclear. The sequencing input was gamma-delta T cells enriched from blood buffy coat, or unenriched PBMCs (not recorded which). The clonotype originates from a human donor in good health. The CDR3 nucleotides read TGTGCCTGTGACACCGTCGGGGCGACCGATAAACTCATCTTT. Translated: CACDTVGATDKLIF.